Each of the 2 T cell receptor beta chains below was sequenced from the same sample in a study of T-cell reconstitution after alpha-beta-depleted transplantation in children. Preparing the TCRbeta library involved the use of unique molecular identifiers. Via MiXCR, TCRdb re-called the PCR reads, giving one row per CDR3 protein. The table shows a few hundred thousand distinct CDR3 sequences, with about 40% occurring only once. The sample was PBMCs, taken before TCRalphabeta/CD19-depleted stem cell transplant. The origin of the receptors is a girl between 2 and 10 years old with aplastic anemia, due to receive a stem cell transplant.

This clonotype was counted ten times or more. In DNA, the CDR3 is TGTGCCAGCAGCCCTGACCGGGATACGCAGTATTTT. Translating it yields CASSPDRDTQYF. The J gene is TRBJ2-3, the V gene TRBV7-9; no clear D gene. Germline CDR1 is SEHNR and CDR2 is FQNEAQ (reference sequence). There are 12 residues in the CDR3. With 5 bases removed from V and 6 bases from J, the gap between germline ends came to 9 bases.

The rearrangement uses TRBV9 and TRBJ1-2; D is ambiguous. CDR1 SGDLS and CDR2 YYNGEE come from the germline V gene. This CDR3 is 13 amino acids long. V lost 0 bases to trimming and J lost 2 bases, with 5 bases between them. CDR3 sequence reads: CASSVAGNYGYTF. CDR3 in DNA: TGTGCCAGCAGCGTAGCTGGGAACTATGGCTACACCTTC.